Listed below are T cell receptor beta chains from one sample, sequenced in a study of OX40 agonist ivuxolimab in advanced cancers. Using immunoSEQ multiplex PCR, the repertoire was profiled, and TCRdb retains in-frame clones only, with some absent. The table shows tens of thousands of clones, with about nine tenths occurring only once. Material: CD4+ or CD8+ T cells sorted from blood, obtained in a trial of the OX40 agonist ivuxolimab. The receptors here all came from an adult with an advanced solid tumor such as melanoma, head and neck, liver or kidney cancer. Both conserved end residues are part of each CDR3. The D gene is left open where the match is weak. Clone size appears in some rows only: once, few, many, or a class for an expanded clone.

>.|.|TRBV30|TRBJ1-1
CAWRGTPNTEAFF
TGTGCCTGGAGAGGGACACCGAACACTGAAGCTTTCTTT
>.|.|TRBV5-4|TRBJ2-2
CASSAGPSSELFF
TGTGCCAGCAGCGCCGGACCTTCCTCGGAGCTGTTTTTT
>TRBD2|.|TRBV7-6|TRBJ2-3
CASSLAERGDSLDTQYF
TGTGCCAGCAGCTTAGCGGAGCGGGGAGACTCCTTAGATACGCAGTATTTT
>.|.|TRBV28|TRBJ2-5
CASALGQETQYF
TGTGCCAGCGCGTTGGGGCAAGAGACCCAGTACTTC
>.|.|TRBV5-5|TRBJ2-7
CASSLSSYEQYF
TGTGCCAGCAGCCTTTCATCCTACGAGCAGTACTTC
>TRBD2|.|TRBV5-4|TRBJ2-1
CASSLLGREVYNEQFF
TGTGCCAGCAGCTTGTTGGGGCGGGAGGTCTACAATGAGCAGTTCTTC
>TRBD2|.|TRBV14|TRBJ2-7
CASSQDFAGGLSYEQYF
TGTGCCAGCAGCCAAGATTTCGCGGGGGGTCTGTCCTACGAGCAGTACTTC
>TRBD1|.|TRBV7-8|TRBJ2-5
CASSTGTGDGDGETQYF
TGTGCCAGCAGCACCGGGACAGGGGATGGTGACGGGGAGACCCAGTACTTC
>.|once|TRBV27|TRBJ1-2
CASSLNQGSNGYTF
TGTGCCAGCAGTTTAAATCAGGGAAGTAATGGCTACACCTTC
>.|.|TRBV9|TRBJ2-3
CASSAYSSTDTQYF
TGTGCCAGCAGCGCCTACTCTAGCACAGATACGCAGTATTTT
>.|.|TRBV28|TRBJ1-2
CASSVGQYYGYTF
TGTGCCAGCAGTGTAGGACAATACTATGGCTACACCTTC
>.|.|TRBV18|TRBJ2-2
CASSAGLPGRTGELFF
TGTGCCAGCTCGGCGGGTCTCCCGGGAAGAACCGGGGAGCTGTTTTTT
>.|.|TRBV6-1|TRBJ1-4
CASSEGLTGLFEKLFF
TGTGCCAGCAGTGAAGGATTGACAGGCCTCTTTGAAAAACTGTTTTTT
>.|.|TRBV28|TRBJ2-1
CASSLRGGPGNEQFF
TGTGCCAGCAGTTTAAGGGGGGGCCCGGGCAATGAGCAGTTCTTC
>TRBD2|few|TRBV5-4|TRBJ2-7
CASSQTTGGEQYF
TGTGCCAGCAGCCAAACGACGGGAGGCGAGCAGTACTTC
>.|few|TRBV15|TRBJ1-5
CATRLHSNQPQHF
TGTGCCACTCGGCTCCATAGCAATCAGCCCCAGCATTTT
>TRBD1|.|TRBV4-1|TRBJ2-7
CASSLTGSFYEQYF
TGCGCCAGCAGCCTGACAGGGTCGTTCTACGAGCAGTACTTC
>.|once|TRBV27|TRBJ2-1
CASSYSSYNEQFF
TGTGCCAGCAGTTACAGCTCCTACAATGAGCAGTTCTTC